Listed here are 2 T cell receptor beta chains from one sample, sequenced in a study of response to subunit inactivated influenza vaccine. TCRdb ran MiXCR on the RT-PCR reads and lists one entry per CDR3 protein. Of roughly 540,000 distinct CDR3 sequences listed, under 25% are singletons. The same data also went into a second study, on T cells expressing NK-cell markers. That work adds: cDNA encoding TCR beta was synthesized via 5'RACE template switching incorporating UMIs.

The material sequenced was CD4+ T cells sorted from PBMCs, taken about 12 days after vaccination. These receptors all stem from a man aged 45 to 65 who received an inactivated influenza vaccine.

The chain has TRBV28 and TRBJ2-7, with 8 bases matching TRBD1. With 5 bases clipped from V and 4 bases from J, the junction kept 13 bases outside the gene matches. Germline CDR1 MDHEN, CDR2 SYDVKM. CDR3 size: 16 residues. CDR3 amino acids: CASSLPQGQGLYEQYF. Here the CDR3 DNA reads TGTGCCAGCAGTCTCCCCCAAGGACAGGGATTGTACGAGCAGTACTTC.

CDR3 sequence reads: CASAVRGTELSTDTQYF. The CDR3, as DNA: TGTGCCAGCGCCGTGCGAGGAACTGAACTTAGCACAGATACGCAGTATTTT. This rearrangement joins TRBV11-2 to TRBJ2-3; D not resolved. V lost 8 bases and J lost 0, with 21 bases in between. The length of the CDR3 is 17 residues. The germline V gene has CDR1 SGHAT and CDR2 FQNNGV.